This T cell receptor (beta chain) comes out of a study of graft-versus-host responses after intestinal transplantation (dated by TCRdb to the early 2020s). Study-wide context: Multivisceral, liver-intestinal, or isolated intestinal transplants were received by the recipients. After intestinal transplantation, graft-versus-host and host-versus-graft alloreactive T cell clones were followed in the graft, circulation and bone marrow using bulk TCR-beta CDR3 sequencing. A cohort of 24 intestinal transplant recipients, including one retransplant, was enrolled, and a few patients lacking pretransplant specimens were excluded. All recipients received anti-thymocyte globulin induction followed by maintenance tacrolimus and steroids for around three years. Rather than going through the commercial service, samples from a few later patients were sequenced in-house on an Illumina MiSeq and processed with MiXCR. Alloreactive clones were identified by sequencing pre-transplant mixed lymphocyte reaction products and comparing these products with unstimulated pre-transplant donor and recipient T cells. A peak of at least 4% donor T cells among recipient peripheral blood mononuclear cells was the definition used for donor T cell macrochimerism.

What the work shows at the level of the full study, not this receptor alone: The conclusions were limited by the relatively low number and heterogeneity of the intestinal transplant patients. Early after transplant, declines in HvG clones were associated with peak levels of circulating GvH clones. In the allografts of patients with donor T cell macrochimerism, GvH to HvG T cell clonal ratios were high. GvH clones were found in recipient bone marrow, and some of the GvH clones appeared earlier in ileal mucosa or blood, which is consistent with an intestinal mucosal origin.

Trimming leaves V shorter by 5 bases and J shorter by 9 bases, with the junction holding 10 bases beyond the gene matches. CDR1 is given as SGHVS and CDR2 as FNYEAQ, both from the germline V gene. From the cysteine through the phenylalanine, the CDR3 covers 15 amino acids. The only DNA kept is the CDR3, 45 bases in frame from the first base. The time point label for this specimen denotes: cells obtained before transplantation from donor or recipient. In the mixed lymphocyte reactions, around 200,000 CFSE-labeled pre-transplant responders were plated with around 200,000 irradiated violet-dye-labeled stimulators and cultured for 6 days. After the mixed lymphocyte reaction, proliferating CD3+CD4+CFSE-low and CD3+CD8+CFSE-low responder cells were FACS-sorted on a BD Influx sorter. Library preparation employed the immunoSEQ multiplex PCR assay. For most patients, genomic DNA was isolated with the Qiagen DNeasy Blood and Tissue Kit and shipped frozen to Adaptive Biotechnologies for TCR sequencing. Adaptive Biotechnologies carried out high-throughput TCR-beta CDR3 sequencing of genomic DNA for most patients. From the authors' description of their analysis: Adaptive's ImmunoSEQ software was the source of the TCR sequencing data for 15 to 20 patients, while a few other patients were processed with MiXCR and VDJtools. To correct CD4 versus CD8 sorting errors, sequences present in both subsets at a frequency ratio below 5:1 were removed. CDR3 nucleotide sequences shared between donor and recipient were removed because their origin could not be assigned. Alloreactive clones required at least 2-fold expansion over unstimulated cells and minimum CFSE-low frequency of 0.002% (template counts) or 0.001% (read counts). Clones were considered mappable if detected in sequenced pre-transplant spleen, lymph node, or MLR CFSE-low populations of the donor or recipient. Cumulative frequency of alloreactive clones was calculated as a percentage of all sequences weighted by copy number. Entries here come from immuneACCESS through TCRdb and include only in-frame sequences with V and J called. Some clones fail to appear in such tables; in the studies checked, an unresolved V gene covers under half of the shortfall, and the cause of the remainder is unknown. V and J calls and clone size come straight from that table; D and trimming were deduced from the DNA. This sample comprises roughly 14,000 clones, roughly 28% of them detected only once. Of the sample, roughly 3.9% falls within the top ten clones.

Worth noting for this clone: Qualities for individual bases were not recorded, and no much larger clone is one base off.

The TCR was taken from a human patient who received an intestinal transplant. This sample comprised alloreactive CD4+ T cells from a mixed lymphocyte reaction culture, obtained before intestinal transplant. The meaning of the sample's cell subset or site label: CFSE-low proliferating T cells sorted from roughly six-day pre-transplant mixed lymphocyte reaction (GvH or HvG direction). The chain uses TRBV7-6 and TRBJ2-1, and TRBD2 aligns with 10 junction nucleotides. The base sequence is TGTGCCAGCAGCACCGCCGGGACTAGCGTGGGTGAGCAGTTCTTC. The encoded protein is CASSTAGTSVGEQFF.